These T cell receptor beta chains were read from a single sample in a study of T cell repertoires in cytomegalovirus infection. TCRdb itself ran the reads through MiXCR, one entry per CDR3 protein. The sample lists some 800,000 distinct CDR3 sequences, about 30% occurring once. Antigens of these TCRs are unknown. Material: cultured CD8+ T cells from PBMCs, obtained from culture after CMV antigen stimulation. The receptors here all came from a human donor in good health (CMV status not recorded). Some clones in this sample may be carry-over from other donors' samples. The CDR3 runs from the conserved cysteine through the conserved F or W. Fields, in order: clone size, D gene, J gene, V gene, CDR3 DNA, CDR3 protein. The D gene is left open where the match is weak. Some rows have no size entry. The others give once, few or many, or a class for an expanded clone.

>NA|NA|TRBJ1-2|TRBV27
TGTGCCAGCGGTACCAGGGGCCCCAACTATGGCTACACCTTC
CASGTRGPNYGYTF
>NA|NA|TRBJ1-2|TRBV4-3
TGCGCCAGCAGCCAAGACCCAGGAGGGGTATCTAACTATGGCTACACCTTC
CASSQDPGGVSNYGYTF
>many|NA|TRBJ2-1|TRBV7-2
TGTGCCAGCAGCTTATCGGGGGGCCTCCTAAATGAGCAGTTCTTC
CASSLSGGLLNEQFF
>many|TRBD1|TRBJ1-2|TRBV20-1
TGCAGTGTACAGGGGACAAGTTACGGCTACACCTTC
CSVQGTSYGYTF
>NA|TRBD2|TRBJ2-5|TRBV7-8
TGTGCCAGCAGCCCCCGGGGACTAGTATTGGGGGAGACCCAGTACTTC
CASSPRGLVLGETQYF
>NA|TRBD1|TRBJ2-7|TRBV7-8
TGTGCCAGCAGCTTATCCGGGACAGAGGCCTACGAGCAGTACTTC
CASSLSGTEAYEQYF
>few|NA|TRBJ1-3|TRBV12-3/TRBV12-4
TGTGCCAGCAGTACAGGGTCGCTGGGACCTTTCTCTGGAAACACCATATATTTT
CASSTGSLGPFSGNTIYF
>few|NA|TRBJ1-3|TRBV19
TGTGCCAGTAGTTCCGACGTACCTGGAAACACCATATATTTT
CASSSDVPGNTIYF
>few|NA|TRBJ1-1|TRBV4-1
TGCGCCAGCAGCCAAGAAGACAGGCTGAACACTGAAGCTTTCTTT
CASSQEDRLNTEAFF
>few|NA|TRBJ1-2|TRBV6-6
TGTGCCAGCAGTCTTAAGCCCGACACCCAGAACGGCTACACCTTC
CASSLKPDTQNGYTF
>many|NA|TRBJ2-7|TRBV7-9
TGTGCCAGCAGCTACCTGGCAGGCGAGCAGTACTTC
CASSYLAGEQYF
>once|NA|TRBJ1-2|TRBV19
TGTGCCAGTAGTATAGCGAGCAGGTGGAATGGCTACACCTTC
CASSIASRWNGYTF
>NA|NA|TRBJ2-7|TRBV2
TGTGCCAGCAGTGTTCCGGACTACGAGCAGTACTTC
CASSVPDYEQYF
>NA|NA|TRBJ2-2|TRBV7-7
TGTGCTAGCAGCTTAAACACCCTTATTAACACCGGGGAGCTGTTTTTT
CASSLNTLINTGELFF
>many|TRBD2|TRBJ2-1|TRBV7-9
TGTGCCAGCAGCCCAGAGCCAGCGGGGGTGTATGAGCAGTTCTTC
CASSPEPAGVYEQFF
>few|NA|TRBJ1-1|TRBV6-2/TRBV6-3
TGTGCCAGCAGCCTCTTCCCGGGGCGACGGCAGGGGACTGAAGCTTTCTTT
CASSLFPGRRQGTEAFF
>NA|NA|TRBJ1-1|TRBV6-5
TGTGCCAGCAAGGGGGACGATGGGAACACTGAAGCTTTCTTT
CASKGDDGNTEAFF
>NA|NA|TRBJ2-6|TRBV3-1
TGTGCCAGCAGCTTTCCAAACGAGGGGGGGGAGCCGTCCAAGGCCAACGTCCTGACTTTC
CASSFPNEGGEPSKANVLTF
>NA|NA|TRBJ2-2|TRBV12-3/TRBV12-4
TGTGCCAGCAGTTTTTTCGTGGGCGAGACGAACACCGGGGAGCTGTTTTTT
CASSFFVGETNTGELFF
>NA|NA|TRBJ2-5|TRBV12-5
TGTGCTAGTGCCCCGATGACAGACCTCTCTGAGACCCAGTACTTC
CASAPMTDLSETQYF
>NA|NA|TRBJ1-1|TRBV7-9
TGTGCCAGCAGCTCCCCCGAGGGTCAGGAAGAAGCTTTCTTT
CASSSPEGQEEAFF
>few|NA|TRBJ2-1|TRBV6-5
TGTGCCAGCAGTCCCCGGCAGCGAGGGGCTGCCAATGAGCAGTTCTTC
CASSPRQRGAANEQFF
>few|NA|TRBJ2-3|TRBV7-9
TGTGCCAGCAGCTTATATAGGGATGTAGATACGCAGTATTTT
CASSLYRDVDTQYF
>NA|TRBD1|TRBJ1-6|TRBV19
TGTGCCAGCACTCCGTCGGGTCTGACAGGGGACAATTCACCCCTCCACTTT
CASTPSGLTGDNSPLHF
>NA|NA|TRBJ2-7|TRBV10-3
TGTGCCATCCGTCTAACGGAAAGCTACGAGCAGTACTTC
CAIRLTESYEQYF
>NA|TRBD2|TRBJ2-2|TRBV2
TGTGTCAGCAGCCTTAGCGGGGGGTACACCGGGGAGCTGTTTTTT
CVSSLSGGYTGELFF
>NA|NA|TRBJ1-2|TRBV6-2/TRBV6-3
TGTGCCAGCAGTTACTTCCGGGTTACCGACTATGGCTACACCTTC
CASSYFRVTDYGYTF
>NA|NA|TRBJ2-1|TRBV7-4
TGTGCCAACCCTTCTTGGCGGGATGAGCAGTTCTTC
CANPSWRDEQFF
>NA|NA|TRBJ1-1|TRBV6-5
TGTGCCAGCAGTTACCACCCAGCGGGGCCCACTGAAGCTTTCTTT
CASSYHPAGPTEAFF
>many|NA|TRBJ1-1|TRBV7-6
TGTGCCAGCAGCTTAGCCAAGGCGAACACTGAAGCTTTCTTT
CASSLAKANTEAFF
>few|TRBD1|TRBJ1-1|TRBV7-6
TGTGCCAGCAGCTTAGTCGGACAGGGGATCGGCACTGAAGCTTTCTTT
CASSLVGQGIGTEAFF
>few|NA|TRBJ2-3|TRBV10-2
TGCGCCAGCAGTGAGCTTGTAGATACGCAGTATTTT
CASSELVDTQYF
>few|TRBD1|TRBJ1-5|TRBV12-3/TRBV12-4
TGTGCCAGCACCTCGGGACAGGGGGATCAGCCCCAGCATTTT
CASTSGQGDQPQHF
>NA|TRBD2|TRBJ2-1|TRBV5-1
TGCGCCAGCAGCCTATTTAGCGGGGGCCCTGACAATGAGCAGTTCTTC
CASSLFSGGPDNEQFF
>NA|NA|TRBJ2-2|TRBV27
TGTGCCAGCAGCAAATTCACCGGGGAGCTGTTTTTT
CASSKFTGELFF
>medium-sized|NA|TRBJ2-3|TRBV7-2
TGTGCCAGCAGCTCGGGTTCTAGTGGTTCTGCGCAGTATTTT
CASSSGSSGSAQYF
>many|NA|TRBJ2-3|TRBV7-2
TGTGCCAGCAGCACCGACTACCAAAGCACAGATACGCAGTATTTT
CASSTDYQSTDTQYF
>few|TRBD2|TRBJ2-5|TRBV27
TGTGCCAGCAGTTTATACCCGGGACTAGCTCTGCAGACCCAGTACTTC
CASSLYPGLALQTQYF
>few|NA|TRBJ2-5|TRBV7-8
TGTGCCAGCAGCTTAGCGGCTCCCATTATGTCGACCCAGTACTTC
CASSLAAPIMSTQYF
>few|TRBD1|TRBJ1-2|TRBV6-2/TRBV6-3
TGTGCCAGCAGGGGACAGGATGGATATGGCTACACCTTC
CASRGQDGYGYTF
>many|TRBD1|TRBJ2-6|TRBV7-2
TGTGCCATCTACCAGGGGGTAACCAACGTCCTGACTTTC
CAIYQGVTNVLTF
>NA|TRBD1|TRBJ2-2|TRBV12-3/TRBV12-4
TGTGCCAGCAGCACAAGTCCTGGGACAGGGTACACCGGGGAGCTGTTTTTT
CASSTSPGTGYTGELFF
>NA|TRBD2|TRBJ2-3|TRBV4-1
TGCGCCAGCAGCCAGGTCGTAGCGGGCTCCACAGATACGCAGTATTTT
CASSQVVAGSTDTQYF
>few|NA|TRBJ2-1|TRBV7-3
TGTGCCAGCAGCTTATTCATTGGTGATGAGCAGTTCTTC
CASSLFIGDEQFF